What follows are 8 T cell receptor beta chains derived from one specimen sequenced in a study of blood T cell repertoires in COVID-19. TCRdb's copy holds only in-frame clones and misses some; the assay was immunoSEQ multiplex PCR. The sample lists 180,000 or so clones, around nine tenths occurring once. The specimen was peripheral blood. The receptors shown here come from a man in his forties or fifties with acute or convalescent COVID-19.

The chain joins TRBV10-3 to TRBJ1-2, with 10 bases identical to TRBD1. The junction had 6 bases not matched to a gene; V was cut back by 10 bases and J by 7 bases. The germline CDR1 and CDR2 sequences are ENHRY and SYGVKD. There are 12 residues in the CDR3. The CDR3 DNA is TGTGCCACCTCCGGACAGGGGGGTGGCTACACCTTC. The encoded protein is CATSGQGGGYTF.

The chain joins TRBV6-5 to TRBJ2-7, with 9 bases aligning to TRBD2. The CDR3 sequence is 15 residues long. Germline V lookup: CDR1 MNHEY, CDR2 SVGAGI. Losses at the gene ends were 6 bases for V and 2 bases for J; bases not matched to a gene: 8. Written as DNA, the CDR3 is TGTGCCAGCAGCAGTAGCGGGGGCGATCCCTACGAGCAGTACTTC. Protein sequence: CASSSSGGDPYEQYF.

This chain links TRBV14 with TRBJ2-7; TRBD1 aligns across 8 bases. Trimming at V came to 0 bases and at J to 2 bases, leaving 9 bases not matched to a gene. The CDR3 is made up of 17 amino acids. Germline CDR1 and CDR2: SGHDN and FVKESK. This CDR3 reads CASSQDGTGGGTYEQYF. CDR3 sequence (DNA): TGTGCCAGCAGCCAAGATGGGACAGGTGGGGGTACCTACGAGCAGTACTTC. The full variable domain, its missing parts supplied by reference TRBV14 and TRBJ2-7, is EAGVTQFPSHSVIEKGQTVTLRCDPISGHDNLYWYRRVMGKEIKFLLHFVKESKQDESGMPNNRFLAERTGGTYSTLKVQPAELEDSGVYFCASSQDGTGGGTYEQYFGPGTRLTVT.

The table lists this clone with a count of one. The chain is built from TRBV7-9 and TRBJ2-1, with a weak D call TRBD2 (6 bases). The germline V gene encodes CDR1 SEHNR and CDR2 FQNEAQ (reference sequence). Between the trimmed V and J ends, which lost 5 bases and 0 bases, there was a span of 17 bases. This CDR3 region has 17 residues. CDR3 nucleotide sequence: TGTGCCAGCAGCCGAACCCTAGCGCCTAGCTCCTACAATGAGCAGTTCTTC. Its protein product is CASSRTLAPSSYNEQFF.

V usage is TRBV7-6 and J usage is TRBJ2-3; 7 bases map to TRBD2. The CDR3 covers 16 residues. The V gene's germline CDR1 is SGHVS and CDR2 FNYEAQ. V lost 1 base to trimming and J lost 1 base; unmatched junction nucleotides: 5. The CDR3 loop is CASSLVTSRGTDTQYF. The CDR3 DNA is TGTGCCAGCAGCTTAGTGACTAGCAGAGGCACAGATACGCAGTATTTT. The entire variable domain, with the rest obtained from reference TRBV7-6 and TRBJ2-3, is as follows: GAGVSQSPRYKVTKRGQDVALRCDPISGHVSLYWYRQALGQGPEFLTYFNYEAQQDKSGLPNDRFSAERPEGSISTLTIQRTEQRDSAMYRCASSLVTSRGTDTQYFGPGTRLTVL.

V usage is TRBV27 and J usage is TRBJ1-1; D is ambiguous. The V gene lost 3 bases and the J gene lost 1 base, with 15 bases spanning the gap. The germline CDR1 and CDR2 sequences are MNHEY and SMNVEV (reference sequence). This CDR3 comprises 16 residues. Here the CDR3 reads CASSFLDAGRNTEAFF. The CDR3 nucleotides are TGTGCCAGCAGTTTTTTGGACGCTGGGAGGAACACTGAAGCTTTCTTT.

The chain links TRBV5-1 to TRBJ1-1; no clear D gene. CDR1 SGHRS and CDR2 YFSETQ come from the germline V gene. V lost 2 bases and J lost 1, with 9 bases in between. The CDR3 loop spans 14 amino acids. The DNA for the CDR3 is TGCGCCAGCAGCTTAATGTTATGGAACACTGAAGCTTTCTTT. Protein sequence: CASSLMLWNTEAFF. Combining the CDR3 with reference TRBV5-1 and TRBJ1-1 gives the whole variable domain KAGVTQTPRYLIKTRGQQVTLSCSPISGHRSVSWYQQTPGQGLQFLFEYFSETQRNKGNFPGRFSGRQFSNSRSEMNVSTLELGDSALYLCASSLMLWNTEAFFGQGTRLTVV.

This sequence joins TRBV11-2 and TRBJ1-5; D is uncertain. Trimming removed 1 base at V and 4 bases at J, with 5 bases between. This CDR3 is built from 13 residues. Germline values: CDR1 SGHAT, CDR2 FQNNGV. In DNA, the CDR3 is TGTGCCAGCAGCTTAGCCCCAAATCAGCCCCAGCATTTT. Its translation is CASSLAPNQPQHF.